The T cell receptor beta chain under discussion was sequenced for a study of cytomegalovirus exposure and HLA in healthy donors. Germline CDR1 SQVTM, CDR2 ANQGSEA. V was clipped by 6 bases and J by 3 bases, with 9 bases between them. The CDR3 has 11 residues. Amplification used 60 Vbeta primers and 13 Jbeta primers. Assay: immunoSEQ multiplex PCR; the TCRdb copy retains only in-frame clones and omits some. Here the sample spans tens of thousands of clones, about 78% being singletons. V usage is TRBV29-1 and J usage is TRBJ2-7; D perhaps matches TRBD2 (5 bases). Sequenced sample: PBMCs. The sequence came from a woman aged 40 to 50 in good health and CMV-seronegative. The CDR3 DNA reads TGCAGCGTCGCCCGGGACTACGAGCAGTACTTC. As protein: CSVARDYEQYF.